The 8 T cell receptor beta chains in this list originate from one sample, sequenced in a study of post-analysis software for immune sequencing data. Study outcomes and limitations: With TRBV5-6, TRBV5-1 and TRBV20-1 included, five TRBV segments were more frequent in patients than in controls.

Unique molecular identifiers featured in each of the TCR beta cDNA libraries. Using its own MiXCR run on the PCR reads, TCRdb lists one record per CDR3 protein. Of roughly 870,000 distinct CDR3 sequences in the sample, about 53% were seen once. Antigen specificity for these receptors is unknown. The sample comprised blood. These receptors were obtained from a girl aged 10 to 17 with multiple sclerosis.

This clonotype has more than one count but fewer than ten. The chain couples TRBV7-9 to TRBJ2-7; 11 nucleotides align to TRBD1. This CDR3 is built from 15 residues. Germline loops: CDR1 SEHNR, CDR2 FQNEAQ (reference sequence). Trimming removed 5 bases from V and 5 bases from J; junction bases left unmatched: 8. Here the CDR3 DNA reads TGTGCCAGCAGCCCGAGGGGACAGGGGGTCGACGAGCAGTACTTC. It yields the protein CASSPRGQGVDEQYF.

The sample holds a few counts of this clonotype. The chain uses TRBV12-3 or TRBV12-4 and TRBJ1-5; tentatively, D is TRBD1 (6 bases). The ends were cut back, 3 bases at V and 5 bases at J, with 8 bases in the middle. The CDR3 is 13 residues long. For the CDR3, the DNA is TGTGCCAGCAGTTTCAACAGGGATCAGCCCCAGCATTTT. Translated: CASSFNRDQPQHF.

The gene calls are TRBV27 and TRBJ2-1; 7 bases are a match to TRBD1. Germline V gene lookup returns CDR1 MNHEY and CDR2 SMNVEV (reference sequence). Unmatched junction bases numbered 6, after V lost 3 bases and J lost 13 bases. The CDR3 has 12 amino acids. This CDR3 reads CASSFSGGGQFF. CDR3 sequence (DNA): TGTGCCAGCAGTTTTTCAGGGGGTGGTCAGTTCTTC.

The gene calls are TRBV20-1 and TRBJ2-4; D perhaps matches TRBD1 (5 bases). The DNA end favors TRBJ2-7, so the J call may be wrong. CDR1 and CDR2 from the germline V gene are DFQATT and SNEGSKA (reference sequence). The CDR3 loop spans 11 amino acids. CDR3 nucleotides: TGCAGTGCTTCAGGGTTGGACGAGCAGTACTTC. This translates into CSASGLDEQYF.

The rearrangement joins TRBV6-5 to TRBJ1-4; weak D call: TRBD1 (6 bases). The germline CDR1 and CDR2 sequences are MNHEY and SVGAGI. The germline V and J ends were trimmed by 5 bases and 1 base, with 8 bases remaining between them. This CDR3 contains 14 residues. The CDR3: CASSEGGTNEKLFF. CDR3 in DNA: TGTGCCAGCAGTGAGGGGGGAACTAATGAAAAACTGTTTTTT.

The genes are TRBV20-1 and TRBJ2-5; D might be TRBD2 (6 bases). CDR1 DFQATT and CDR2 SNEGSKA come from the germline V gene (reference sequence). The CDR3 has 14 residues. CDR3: CSVLPSGVEETQYF. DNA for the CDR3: TGCAGCGTACTCCCCTCGGGGGTAGAAGAGACCCAGTACTTC.

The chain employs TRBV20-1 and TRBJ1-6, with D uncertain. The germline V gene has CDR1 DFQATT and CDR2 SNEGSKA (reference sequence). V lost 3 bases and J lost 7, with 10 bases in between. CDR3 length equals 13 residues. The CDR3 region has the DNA TGCAGTGCTAGGGGTGTAGGCAATTCACCCCTCCACTTT. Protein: CSARGVGNSPLHF.

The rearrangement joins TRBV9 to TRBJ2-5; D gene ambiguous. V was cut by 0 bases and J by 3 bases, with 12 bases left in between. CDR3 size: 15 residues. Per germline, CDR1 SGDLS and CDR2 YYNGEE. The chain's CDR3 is CASSVGLQAKETQYF. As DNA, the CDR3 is TGTGCCAGCAGCGTAGGCCTCCAGGCTAAAGAGACCCAGTACTTC.